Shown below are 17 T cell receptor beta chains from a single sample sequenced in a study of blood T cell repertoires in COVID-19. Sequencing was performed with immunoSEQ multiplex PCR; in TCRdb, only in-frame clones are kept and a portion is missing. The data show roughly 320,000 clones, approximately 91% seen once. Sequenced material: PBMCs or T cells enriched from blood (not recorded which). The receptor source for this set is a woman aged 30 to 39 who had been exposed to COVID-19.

The CDR3 here is CASSLDRTNQPQHF. CDR3 in DNA: TGCGCCAGCAGCTTGGACAGGACCAATCAGCCCCAGCATTTT. The chain joins TRBV5-1 to TRBJ1-5, with a weak D call TRBD1 (5 bases). Trimming stripped 0 bases from V and 3 bases from J, with 7 bases between. Germline assignment: CDR1 SGHRS and CDR2 YFSETQ. The CDR3 totals 14 residues.

The CDR3 region has the DNA TGTGCCAGCAATCAGGGCTCTAGAAAGAACACTGAAGCTTTCTTT. This encodes CASNQGSRKNTEAFF. The chain combines TRBV5-6 with TRBJ1-1; a possible D gene is TRBD1 (5 bases). Germline V gives CDR1 SGHDT, CDR2 YYEEEE. Trimming stripped 6 bases from V and 1 base from J, with 16 bases between. This CDR3 spans 15 amino acids.

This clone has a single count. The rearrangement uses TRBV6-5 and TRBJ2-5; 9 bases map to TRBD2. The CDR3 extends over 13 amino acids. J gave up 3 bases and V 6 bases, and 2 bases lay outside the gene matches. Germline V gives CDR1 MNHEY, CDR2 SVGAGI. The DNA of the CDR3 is TGTGCCAGCAGAGTAGCGGGGGAAGAGACCCAGTACTTC. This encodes CASRVAGEETQYF.

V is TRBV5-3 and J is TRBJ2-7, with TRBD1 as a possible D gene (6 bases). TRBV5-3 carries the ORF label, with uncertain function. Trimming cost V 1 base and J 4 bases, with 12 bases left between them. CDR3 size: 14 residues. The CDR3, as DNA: TGTGCCAGAAGCTTGCAGGGGCTCAGGTACGAGCAGTACTTC. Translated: CARSLQGLRYEQYF.

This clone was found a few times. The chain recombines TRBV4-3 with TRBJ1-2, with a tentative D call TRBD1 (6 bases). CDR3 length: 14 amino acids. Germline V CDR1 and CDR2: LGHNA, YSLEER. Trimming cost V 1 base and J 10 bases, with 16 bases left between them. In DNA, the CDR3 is TGCGCCAGCAGCCAAGCCCTTCGGACAGACGCCTACACCTTC. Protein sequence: CASSQALRTDAYTF.

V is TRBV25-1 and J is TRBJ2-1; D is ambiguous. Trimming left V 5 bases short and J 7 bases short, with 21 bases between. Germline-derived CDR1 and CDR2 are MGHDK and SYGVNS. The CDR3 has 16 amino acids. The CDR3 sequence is CASSIDGLAPSNEQFF. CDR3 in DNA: TGTGCCAGCAGTATCGACGGGTTAGCTCCGTCGAATGAGCAGTTCTTC.

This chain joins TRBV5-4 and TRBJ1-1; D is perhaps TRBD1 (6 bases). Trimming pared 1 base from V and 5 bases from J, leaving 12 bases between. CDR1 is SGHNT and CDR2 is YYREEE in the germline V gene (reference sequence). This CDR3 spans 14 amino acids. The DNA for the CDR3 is TGTGCCAGCAGCTTGCAGGGGTGGGTGACTGAAGCTTTCTTT. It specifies CASSLQGWVTEAFF.

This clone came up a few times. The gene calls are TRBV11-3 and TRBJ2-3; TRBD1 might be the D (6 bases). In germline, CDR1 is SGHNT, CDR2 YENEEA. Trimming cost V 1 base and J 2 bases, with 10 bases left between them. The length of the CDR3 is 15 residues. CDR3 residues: CASSLGQGPTDTQYF. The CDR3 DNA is TGTGCCAGCAGCTTAGGGCAGGGGCCCACAGATACGCAGTATTTT.

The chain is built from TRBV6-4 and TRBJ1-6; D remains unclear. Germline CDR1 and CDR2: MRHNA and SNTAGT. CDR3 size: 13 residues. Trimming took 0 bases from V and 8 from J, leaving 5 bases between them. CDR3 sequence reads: CASSDSRDSPLHF. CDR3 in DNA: TGTGCCAGCAGTGACTCACGGGATTCACCCCTCCACTTT.

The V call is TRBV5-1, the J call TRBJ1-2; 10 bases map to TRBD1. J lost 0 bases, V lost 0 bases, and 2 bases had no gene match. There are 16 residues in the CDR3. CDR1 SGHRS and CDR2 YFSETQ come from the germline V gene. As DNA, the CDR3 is TGCGCCAGCAGCTTGGCCGGGACAGGGGCTAACTATGGCTACACCTTC. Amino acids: CASSLAGTGANYGYTF.

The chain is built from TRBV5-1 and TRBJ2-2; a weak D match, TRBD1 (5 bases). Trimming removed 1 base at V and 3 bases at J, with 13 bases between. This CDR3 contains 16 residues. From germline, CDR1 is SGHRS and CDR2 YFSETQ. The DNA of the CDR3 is TGCGCCAGCAGCTTGAGTCCCAGGGTAGACACCGGGGAGCTGTTTTTT. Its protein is CASSLSPRVDTGELFF.

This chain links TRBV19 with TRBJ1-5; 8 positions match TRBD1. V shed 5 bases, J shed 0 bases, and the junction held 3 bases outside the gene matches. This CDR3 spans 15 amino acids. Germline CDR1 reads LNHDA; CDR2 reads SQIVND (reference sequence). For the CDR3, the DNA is TGTGCCAGTAGTTGGGGACAGGTTAGCAATCAGCCCCAGCATTTT. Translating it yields CASSWGQVSNQPQHF.

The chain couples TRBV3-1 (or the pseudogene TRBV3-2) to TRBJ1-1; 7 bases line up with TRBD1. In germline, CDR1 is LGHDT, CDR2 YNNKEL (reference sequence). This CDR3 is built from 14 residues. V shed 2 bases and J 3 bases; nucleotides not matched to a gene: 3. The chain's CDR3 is CASSQLGQYTEAFF. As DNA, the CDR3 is TGTGCCAGCAGCCAACTGGGACAGTACACTGAAGCTTTCTTT.

CDR3 in amino acids: CASSFQGAKFF. The CDR3 DNA follows: TGTGCCAGCAGTTTTCAGGGGGCGAAGTTCTTC. The V call is TRBV28, the J call TRBJ2-1; TRBD1 matches 8 bases. Unmatched junction bases numbered 3, after V lost 3 bases and J lost 14 bases. Germline V lookup: CDR1 MDHEN, CDR2 SYDVKM. This CDR3 spans 11 amino acids.

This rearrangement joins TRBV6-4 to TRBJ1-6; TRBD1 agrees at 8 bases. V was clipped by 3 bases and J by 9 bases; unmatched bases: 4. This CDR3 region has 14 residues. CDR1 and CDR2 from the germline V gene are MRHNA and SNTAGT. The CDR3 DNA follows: TGTGCCAGCAGTGATAGACAGGGGAGTTCACCCCTCCACTTT. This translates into CASSDRQGSSPLHF.

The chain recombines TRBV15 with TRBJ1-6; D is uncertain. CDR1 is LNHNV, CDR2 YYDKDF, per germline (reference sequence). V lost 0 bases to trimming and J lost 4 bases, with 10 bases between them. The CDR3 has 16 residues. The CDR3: CATSRDQRDYNSPLHF. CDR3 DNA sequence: TGTGCCACCAGCAGAGATCAGAGGGATTATAATTCACCCCTCCACTTT.

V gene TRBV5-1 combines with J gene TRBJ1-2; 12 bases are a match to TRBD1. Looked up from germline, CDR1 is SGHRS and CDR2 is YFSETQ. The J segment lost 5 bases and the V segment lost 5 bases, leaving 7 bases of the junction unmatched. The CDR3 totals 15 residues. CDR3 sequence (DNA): TGCGCCAGCAGGGCCGGGACAGGGGGCTTGTATGGCTACACCTTC. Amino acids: CASRAGTGGLYGYTF.